These T cell receptor beta chains were read from a single sample in a study of CD8+ T cells in alopecia areata. Produced via immunoSEQ multiplex PCR; TCRdb's table is partial and in-frame only. Here the sample spans more than 140,000 clones, about 88% being singletons. Sample: CD8+ T cells sorted from blood, taken at week 4, from a patient treated with tofacitinib. All receptors come from a human donor with alopecia areata. CDR3s include the opening cysteine and the closing phenylalanine or tryptophan. A D gene is named only where the DNA matches it firmly. A row's size may be missing; if present it is once, few, many or a size class.

once	TRBD1	TRBJ1-1	TRBV7-9	TGTGCCAGCACCAAAGAGGGGGCCACTGAAGCTTTCTTT	CASTKEGATEAFF
-	-	TRBJ2-2	TRBV30	TGTGCCTGGAAAGTCACCGGGGAGCTGTTTTTT	CAWKVTGELFF
-	TRBD1	TRBJ2-7	TRBV29-1	TGCAGCGTTGAAGATCTGGAGACAGGGGGCTTCGGCGAGCAGTACTTC	CSVEDLETGGFGEQYF
-	-	TRBJ2-3	TRBV4-1	TGCGCCAGCAGCCAAGAAGGGAAAGAGAGGGATACGCAGTATTTT	CASSQEGKERDTQYF
-	TRBD2	TRBJ2-7	TRBV7-3	TGTGCCAGCAGCTGGGACTATGGCTACGAGCAGTACTTC	CASSWDYGYEQYF
once	TRBD2	TRBJ2-7	TRBV29-1	TGCAGCGTTGAGGGCGGGAGCGGGACCTACGAGCAGTACTTC	CSVEGGSGTYEQYF
-	-	TRBJ2-1	TRBV7-2	TGTGCCAGCAGCTTGGGGGGGGACATTTACCCAAATGAGCAGTTCTTC	CASSLGGDIYPNEQFF
-	TRBD2	TRBJ2-2	TRBV5-6	TGTGCCAGCAGTTACACTAGCGGGGGAAACACCGGGGAGCTGTTTTTT	CASSYTSGGNTGELFF
few	-	TRBJ1-2	TRBV30	TGTGCCTGGGAAGGTGGGGAACTCTATGGCTACACCTTC	CAWEGGELYGYTF
-	TRBD2	TRBJ2-7	TRBV7-6	TGTGCCAGCAGTTTGACTAGCGGGAGATTCCACGAGCAGTACTTC	CASSLTSGRFHEQYF
-	-	TRBJ2-1	TRBV9	TGTGCCAGCAGCACCCAGGGGAGTGAGCAGTTCTTC	CASSTQGSEQFF
-	-	TRBJ2-7	TRBV7-9	TGTGCCAGCAGCTTTGACTGGCAGGGCTACGAGCAGTACTTC	CASSFDWQGYEQYF
-	TRBD2	TRBJ2-1	TRBV10-3	TGTGCCATCAGTGACCGGGGACTAGCGGACTCCCCACCTTACAATGAGCAGTTCTTC	CAISDRGLADSPPYNEQFF
once	TRBD2	TRBJ2-3	TRBV5-1	TGCGCCAGCAGCTTGAGCGGGGGAGATACGCAGTATTTT	CASSLSGGDTQYF